A selection of T cell receptor beta chains follows, all from one sample in a study of cytomegalovirus exposure and HLA in healthy donors. Produced via immunoSEQ multiplex PCR; TCRdb's table is partial and in-frame only. The table includes hundreds of thousands of clones, roughly 80% detected once. Sequencing was performed on PBMCs. These receptors were taken from a girl aged 2 to 9 in good health and CMV-seronegative. CDR3s include the opening cysteine and the closing phenylalanine or tryptophan. D genes are given only for firm matches. The size field is filled for only some rows; it gives once, few, many or a size class.

cdr3_nt | cdr3_aa | v_call | cdr3_length | j_call | d_call | clone_size
TGTGCCAGCAGCGTAGAACCAGGGAACTACGAGCAGTACTTC | CASSVEPGNYEQYF | TRBV9 | 14 | TRBJ2-7 | - | -
TGTGCCAGCAGTCCCCTCGGGCTAGCGGGGCGGGAGACCCAGTACTTC | CASSPLGLAGRETQYF | TRBV2 | 16 | TRBJ2-5 | TRBD2 | -
TGTGCCAGCAGACCTGGGACAGGGGGCCAAAACATTCAGTACTTC | CASRPGTGGQNIQYF | TRBV6-5 | 15 | TRBJ2-4 | TRBD1 | few
TGTGCCAGCAGCTTGGACAAGAACACTGAAGCTTTCTTT | CASSLDKNTEAFF | TRBV5-4 | 13 | TRBJ1-1 | - | few
TGTGCCAGTAGTAGAGGGACAGGGGGAATCTACGAGCAGTACTTC | CASSRGTGGIYEQYF | TRBV19 | 15 | TRBJ2-7 | TRBD1 | once
TGTGCCAGCAGTAGGCACGGACTAAAAGAGCAGTTCTTC | CASSRHGLKEQFF | TRBV2 | 13 | TRBJ2-1 | - | -
TGTGCCAGCAGTTCCAAACTAGCGGGAGGTTACAATGAGCAGTTCTTC | CASSSKLAGGYNEQFF | TRBV6-6 | 16 | TRBJ2-1 | TRBD2 | -
TGTGCCAGCTTTACCACGGGAGGGCAGCCCCAGCATTTT | CASFTTGGQPQHF | TRBV11-3 | 13 | TRBJ1-5 | - | -
TGCGCCAGCAGCTGGGACAGTTCCTACGAGCAGTACTTC | CASSWDSSYEQYF | TRBV5-1 | 13 | TRBJ2-7 | TRBD1 | few
TGTGCCAGTCGGGAGTACGGGTACAATGAGCAGTTCTTC | CASREYGYNEQFF | TRBV27 | 13 | TRBJ2-1 | - | -
TGTGCCAGCAGTGAAACAGTTTCCTACGAGCAGTACTTC | CASSETVSYEQYF | TRBV2 | 13 | TRBJ2-7 | - | once
TGTGCCAGCAGCGCGGGACAGGGTGGAGGGAACACCATATATTTT | CASSAGQGGGNTIYF | TRBV9 | 15 | TRBJ1-3 | TRBD1 | -
TGTGCCAGCAGCTTATCTATTTACAGGGTGGAGAGGTTGGATGAAAAACTGTTTTTT | CASSLSIYRVERLDEKLFF | TRBV7-8 | 19 | TRBJ1-4 | - | -
TGTGCCAGCAGCATCACCTGGGGGGGTGGGGAGACCCAGTACTTC | CASSITWGGGETQYF | TRBV9 | 15 | TRBJ2-5 | TRBD2 | -
TGCAGTGCTAGTATCAGAGAGACCCAGTACTTC | CSASIRETQYF | TRBV20-1 | 11 | TRBJ2-5 | - | -
TGTGCCAGCAGCACAGGGTTTGAGGAGCAGTACTTC | CASSTGFEEQYF | TRBV7-6 | 12 | TRBJ2-7 | - | -
TGTGCCAGCAGCTTGTCGGCGGCAGGGAGGAGTCATGAGCAGTTCTTC | CASSLSAAGRSHEQFF | TRBV5-4 | 16 | TRBJ2-1 | - | -
TGTGCCAGCAGCCAGGGGACCCACGGGGCCAACGTCCTGACTTTC | CASSQGTHGANVLTF | TRBV9 | 15 | TRBJ2-6 | - | -
TGTGCCAGCAGTCTGGGGGGATTTGACACTGAAGCTTTCTTT | CASSLGGFDTEAFF | TRBV27 | 14 | TRBJ1-1 | - | -